The clone carrying this TCR beta chain was seen only a few times. In the authors' workflow: Using reference gene primer amplification, nucleated cell counts were estimated. Measured with immunoSEQ multiplex PCR; TCRdb has only the in-frame clones, and not every one. V and J calls and clone size are those listed in that table; D and trimming were worked out from the DNA. The sample holds 80,000 to 95,000 clones; around 81% are singletons and the top ten take roughly two fifths. The CDR3 totals 13 residues. V lost 6 bases and J lost 1, with 9 bases in between. Germline values: CDR1 WSHSY, CDR2 SAAADI. This specimen comes from a study of blood T cell repertoires in COVID-19. Across the study: Nucleic acid was either cDNA or gDNA, and it came from T cells, B-cell-depleted T cells, or PBMCs.

This TCR was recovered from a man older than 75 with acute or convalescent COVID-19. The V gene is TRBV10-2, the J gene TRBJ1-1, with D perhaps TRBD1 (6 bases). The sequencing input was peripheral blood. The CDR3 loop is CASRRTANTEAFF. The DNA of the CDR3 is TGCGCCAGCAGAAGGACAGCGAACACTGAAGCTTTCTTT.